The following is a TCR beta chain sequence with its context. Its target is unknown. CDR1 LNHDA and CDR2 SQIVND come from the germline V gene (reference sequence). The V end lost 3 bases, the J end lost 5 bases, and 10 bases lay between the germline ends. CDR3 length equals 13 residues. This record belongs to a study of PD-1 blockade in classical Hodgkin lymphoma. Background on the study: Nivolumab dosing for patients was 3 mg/kg, administered intravenously every 2 weeks. Notes on the study in general: The study found that TCR diversity rose significantly by C4D1 in CD4+ but not CD8+ cells. Diminished baseline TCR diversity has been reported in newly diagnosed patients relative to healthy donors.

Time point meaning: cycle 4 day 1 (C4D1), after five to seven weeks of nivolumab. Patients all relapsed after autologous stem cell transplantation, and there was variation in brentuximab vedotin exposure. Assay used: immunoSEQ multiplex PCR; TCRdb lists only in-frame clones, some missing. This table holds more than 85,000 clones, around nine tenths found once. The material sequenced was peripheral blood mononuclear cells (PBMCs), taken before the fourth cycle of nivolumab. This receptor was obtained from a human donor with classical Hodgkin lymphoma. The chain couples TRBV19 to TRBJ1-1; D ambiguous. This CDR3 is CASSMAGFTEAFF. The CDR3 DNA sequence: TGTGCCAGTAGTATGGCGGGGTTTACTGAAGCTTTCTTT.